This T cell receptor beta chain was retrieved from a study of beta chain features in type 1 diabetes. Whole-study results and caveats: PCR might show a preference for shorter templates, equally across patients and controls.

The CDR3 has 15 amino acids. CDR1 SGHAT and CDR2 FQNNGV come from the germline V gene. The J segment lost 2 bases and the V segment lost 1 base, leaving 3 bases of the junction unmatched. TCRB transcripts that were expressed got sequenced, as all of the isolated RNA had been reverse transcribed. Average reads for naive, central memory and regulatory T cell samples were roughly 3.4 million. Libraries were prepared by immunoSEQ multiplex PCR; TCRdb keeps only in-frame clonotypes and omits some of them. The repertoire holds around 340,000 clones, with under 8.5% as singletons. Turning to this clone: What it binds is not known. In the same sample, other DNA sequences code for this CDR3.

This TCR was sampled from a woman aged 18-29 years in good health. The rearrangement links TRBV11-2 to TRBJ1-1; TRBD1 matches 8 bases. The sequencing input was central memory CD4+ T cells from blood. The CDR3 sequence: CASSLAGTGNTEAFF. In DNA, the CDR3 is TGTGCCAGCAGCTTAGCAGGGACAGGCAACACTGAAGCTTTCTTT.